This T cell receptor beta chain was observed in a study of blood T cell repertoires in COVID-19. About the study: The study drew acute and convalescent COVID-19 samples from the United States, Italy and Spain. PBMCs, B-cell-depleted T cells, or T cells were the source of the cDNA or gDNA that made up the material.

This clone was picked up a small number of times. CDR3 size: 15 residues. The ends lost 6 bases at V and 1 base at J; junction bases unmatched: 2. CDR1 SNHLY and CDR2 FYNNEI come from the germline V gene. The authors' processing: Reference gene primer amplification gave estimated nucleated cell counts. Libraries were prepared by immunoSEQ multiplex PCR; TCRdb keeps only in-frame clonotypes and omits some of them. That table gives V, J and clone size, and the DNA gave D and trimming. The sample comprises some 80,000 clones, roughly 73% of which are singletons, and 9.5% to 10% rests with the top ten. This TCR came from a human donor in a cohort sampled during active COVID-19. The chain is built from TRBV2 and TRBJ1-5, with 11 bases aligning to TRBD1. Sequences were obtained from peripheral blood. The CDR3 is CASRGTGGSNQPQHF. CDR3 sequence (DNA): TGTGCCAGCAGGGGGACAGGGGGGAGCAATCAGCCCCAGCATTTT.